Below are 19 T cell receptor beta chains sequenced from a single sample in a study of T-cell reconstitution after alpha-beta-depleted transplantation in children. It was with unique molecular identifiers that the TCRbeta library was prepared. In TCRdb, the PCR reads were re-called with MiXCR into one record per CDR3 protein. This sample has about a million distinct CDR3 sequences, with under 30% found just once. The sample in question was PBMCs, mostly from graft donor cells, obtained 360 days after TCRalphabeta/CD19-depleted stem cell transplant. Every receptor here comes from a boy under two years old who had a stem cell transplant for SCID, so the T cells may come from the graft donor.

Remarks on this clonotype: The junction does not match germline at one end; this may be a read error. This chain joins TRBV5-6 and TRBJ2-1, with 11 bases identical to TRBD1. Germline CDR1 reads SGHDT; CDR2 reads YYEEEE. This CDR3 has 14 amino acids. The CDR3 coding sequence is TGTGCCAGCAGCTTGGTTTGGACAGGGGGCACTCTAGAGTTC. This codes for CASSLVWTGGTLEF.

V gene TRBV7-9 combines with J gene TRBJ1-6; 7 bases line up with TRBD1. Trimming at V came to 5 bases and at J to 6 bases, leaving 13 bases not matched to a gene. Germline V gene sequence: CDR1 SEHNR, CDR2 FQNEAQ (reference sequence). The CDR3 covers 17 residues. CDR3 in DNA: TGTGCCAGCAGCCTACGGCGCGGAGGGGGCATTAATTCACCCCTCCACTTT. Protein: CASSLRRGGGINSPLHF.

The chain uses TRBV20-1 and TRBJ2-7; weak D call: TRBD1 (6 bases). Trimming took 0 bases from V and 1 from J, leaving 16 bases between them. Germline V gives CDR1 DFQATT, CDR2 SNEGSKA (reference sequence). The CDR3 totals 16 residues. The CDR3 region has the DNA TGCAGTGCTAGAGATCTAGATACAGGGTGGTCCTACGAGCAGTACTTC. As protein: CSARDLDTGWSYEQYF.

The table lists this clonotype with a few counts. The chain recombines TRBV5-6 with TRBJ2-7; 11 nucleotides align to TRBD2. After removal of 4 bases from V and 3 bases from J, the junction contained 6 bases not matched to a gene. Per the germline V gene, CDR1 is SGHDT and CDR2 is YYEEEE. The CDR3 length is 15 residues. DNA of the CDR3: TGTGCCAGCAGCATAGCGGGGGGGCCTCTCTACGAGCAGTACTTC. Translating gives CASSIAGGPLYEQYF.

This clonotype was seen many times. The chain uses TRBV29-1 and TRBJ2-3, with TRBD2 matching 8 bases. This CDR3 has 16 amino acids. V was pared by 0 bases and J by 2 bases, with 7 bases of the junction left unmatched. The germline CDR1 and CDR2 sequences are SQVTM and ANQGSEA. In DNA, the CDR3 is TGCAGCGTTGAAGATCCCCAGCGGGGGATCACAGATACGCAGTATTTT. Translated: CSVEDPQRGITDTQYF.

The V gene is TRBV10-2, the J gene TRBJ1-5; possibly TRBD1 for D (5 bases). Germline CDR1 WSHSY, CDR2 SAAADI. Trimming left V 5 bases short and J 6 bases short, with 17 bases between. The CDR3 consists of 15 residues. The CDR3 DNA follows: TGCGCCAGCAGTCGAGGGAGAGGGGAGGCTCAGCCCCAGCATTTT. Residues: CASSRGRGEAQPQHF.

This clonotype was found a few times. This chain links TRBV4-3 with TRBJ2-3; D is ambiguous. The germline CDR1 and CDR2 sequences are LGHNA and YSLEER. With 0 bases removed from V and 2 bases from J, the gap between germline ends came to 9 bases. The CDR3 contains 15 residues. The CDR3 coding sequence is TGCGCCAGCAGCCAAGATTTCAGACCCACAGATACGCAGTATTTT. Translated, it gives CASSQDFRPTDTQYF.

This chain links TRBV6-5 with TRBJ2-7; the match to TRBD1 covers 11 bases. V was pared by 4 bases and J by 9 bases, with 5 bases of the junction left unmatched. This CDR3 is 13 amino acids long. CDR1 MNHEY and CDR2 SVGAGI come from the germline V gene. In DNA form, the CDR3 reads TGTGCCAGCAGTTGGGACAGGGGGAGACTGCAGTACTTC. Residues: CASSWDRGRLQYF.

The chain carries TRBV4-1 and TRBJ2-2; tentative D call: TRBD1 (5 bases). The germline V gene encodes CDR1 MGHRA and CDR2 YSYEKL. CDR3 size: 16 residues. Trimming took 0 bases from V and 3 from J, leaving 11 bases between them. The chain's CDR3 is CASSQDQGSYTGELFF. DNA for the CDR3: TGCGCCAGCAGCCAAGATCAGGGCAGTTACACCGGGGAGCTGTTTTTT.

This clonotype was recorded a few times. The V gene is TRBV6-2 or TRBV6-3, the J gene TRBJ2-1, with 7 positions matching TRBD2. The J segment lost 2 bases and the V segment lost 4 bases, leaving 2 bases of the junction unmatched. This CDR3 is built from 14 residues. CDR1 is MNHEY, CDR2 SVGEGT, per germline. Here the CDR3 DNA reads TGTGCCAGCAGTTGGGGGGGAACCTACAATGAGCAGTTCTTC. Protein: CASSWGGTYNEQFF.

The chain joins TRBV20-1 to TRBJ1-5; D is unresolved. Trimming stripped 1 base from V and 0 bases from J, with 7 bases between. The CDR3 contains 14 residues. CDR1 and CDR2 from the germline V gene are DFQATT and SNEGSKA (reference sequence). For the CDR3, the DNA is TGCAGTGCTAGAGCCACCAATAGCAATCAGCCCCAGCATTTT. This encodes CSARATNSNQPQHF.

This clonotype turned up a few times. J is TRBJ1-1 and V is TRBV29-1; D ambiguous. CDR3 length: 13 amino acids. From germline, CDR1 is SQVTM and CDR2 ANQGSEA. Trimming pared 3 bases from V and 3 bases from J, leaving 11 bases between. The DNA for the CDR3 is TGCAGCGTTGAGGGATCAAGGGACACTGAAGCTTTCTTT. Its protein is CSVEGSRDTEAFF.

As concerns this clonotype: It is likely a read error, because the conserved phenylalanine at the end of the CDR3 is missing. This chain links TRBV5-4 with TRBJ2-5; a weak D match, TRBD2 (6 bases). The CDR3 contains 14 residues. Trimming pared 0 bases from V and 1 base from J, leaving 7 bases between. Germline V CDR1 and CDR2: SGHNT, YYREEE (reference sequence). The CDR3 nucleotides are TGTGCCAGCAGCTTGGTTAGCGGCCAAGAGACCCAGTACTGC. Translated: CASSLVSGQETQYC.

The chain recombines TRBV20-1 with TRBJ1-1; a possible D gene is TRBD1 (6 bases). From germline, CDR1 is DFQATT and CDR2 SNEGSKA (reference sequence). Trimming removed 0 bases from V and 6 bases from J, with 11 bases in between. CDR3 size: 13 residues. The CDR3 region is CSARDPGQPEAFF. In DNA, the CDR3 is TGCAGTGCTAGAGATCCCGGACAGCCTGAAGCTTTCTTT.

This clonotype occurred a few times. The V and J genes are TRBV29-1 and TRBJ2-1; 9 positions agree with TRBD2. CDR1 SQVTM and CDR2 ANQGSEA come from the germline V gene. Germline trimming cut 3 bases from V and 7 bases from J; bases unmatched to any gene: 7. This CDR3 comprises 14 residues. The CDR3 coding sequence is TGCAGCGTTGAGGGGGGACTAGCTTTGAATGAGCAGTTCTTC. It yields the protein CSVEGGLALNEQFF.

The chain carries TRBV6-1 and TRBJ2-3, with 9 positions matching TRBD2. The germline V gene encodes CDR1 MNHNS and CDR2 SASEGT. Trimming took 11 bases from V and 5 from J; bases not matched to a gene: 17. CDR3 length: 16 residues. DNA of the CDR3: TGTGCCTCCAGTCGAGCAGCGGGGGGCCGTGGAGATACGCAGTATTTT. Its translation is CASSRAAGGRGDTQYF.

The chain carries TRBV12-3 or TRBV12-4 and TRBJ1-1, with a possible D match to TRBD1 (5 bases). V was pared by 8 bases and J by 0 bases, with 16 bases between. The CDR3 sequence is 15 residues long. In DNA form, the CDR3 reads TGTGCCAGCTCCCTTAGCGGGGGGGTGAACACTGAAGCTTTCTTT. This encodes CASSLSGGVNTEAFF.

The sample holds a few counts of this clonotype. This chain links TRBV5-1 with TRBJ1-6; a weak D match, TRBD1 (5 bases). V was clipped by 4 bases and J by 8 bases, with 16 bases between them. Looked up from germline, CDR1 is SGHRS and CDR2 is YFSETQ. This CDR3 comprises 15 residues. The CDR3 sequence: CASSPQVGGYSPLHF. The CDR3, as DNA: TGCGCCAGCAGCCCCCAGGTCGGGGGGTATTCACCCCTCCACTTT. Full variable domain (rest looked up from reference TRBV5-1 and TRBJ1-6): KAGVTQTPRYLIKTRGQQVTLSCSPISGHRSVSWYQQTPGQGLQFLFEYFSETQRNKGNFPGRFSGRQFSNSRSEMNVSTLELGDSALYLCASSPQVGGYSPLHFGNGTRLTVT.

The chain links TRBV10-3 to TRBJ2-5; either TRBD1 or TRBD2 may fit D (6 bases each). The germline V gene has CDR1 ENHRY and CDR2 SYGVKD. With 3 bases removed from V and 4 bases from J, the gap between germline ends came to 12 bases. CDR3 length: 14 residues. The CDR3 loop reads CAISDVGGLETQYF. The DNA for the CDR3 is TGTGCCATCAGTGATGTAGGGGGACTAGAGACCCAGTACTTC.